The rows below give T cell receptor beta chains drawn from one sample of a study of early T cells in non-severe SARS-CoV-2 infection. Using its own MiXCR run on the 5' RACE reads, TCRdb lists one record per CDR3 protein. This repertoire shows roughly 120,000 distinct CDR3 sequences, about 15% found once; its top ten account for about a fifth. Sequencing input: whole blood. The receptors originated from an adult who was a healthcare worker with PCR-confirmed SARS-CoV-2 infection or an uninfected control (not recorded which). The CDR3 runs from the conserved cysteine through the conserved F or W. The order of the fields is CDR3 protein, V gene, J gene.

CDR3 protein: CASRTGKEETQYF
V gene: TRBV3-1
J gene: TRBJ2-5

CDR3 protein: CAGQGAGGQPQHF
V gene: TRBV20-1
J gene: TRBJ1-5

CDR3 protein: CASKRAEGTYEQYF
V gene: TRBV7-9
J gene: TRBJ2-7

CDR3 protein: CASSDDRVLTNEKLFF
V gene: TRBV12-3/TRBV12-4
J gene: TRBJ1-4

CDR3 protein: CASSSGRRSSGNTIYF
V gene: TRBV7-6
J gene: TRBJ1-3

CDR3 protein: CASSRFGGNTIYF
V gene: TRBV11-2
J gene: TRBJ1-3

CDR3 protein: CASSWRYEQYF
V gene: TRBV12-3/TRBV12-4
J gene: TRBJ2-7

CDR3 protein: CASSEGAPRETQYF
V gene: TRBV2
J gene: TRBJ2-5

CDR3 protein: CASSQDWTGRVYF
V gene: TRBV14
J gene: TRBJ2-5

CDR3 protein: CASSQDKQAEKLFF
V gene: TRBV4-2
J gene: TRBJ1-4

CDR3 protein: CASGLVNSGTGEQFF
V gene: TRBV12-5
J gene: TRBJ2-1

CDR3 protein: CASSRTSGGNEQFF
V gene: TRBV12-3/TRBV12-4
J gene: TRBJ2-1

CDR3 protein: CASSQAWGTYEQYF
V gene: TRBV3-1
J gene: TRBJ2-7

CDR3 protein: CASSLVASRLLNSPLHF
V gene: TRBV11-2
J gene: TRBJ1-6

CDR3 protein: CASTPSLSSYGYTF
V gene: TRBV5-1
J gene: TRBJ1-2

CDR3 protein: CSVAASSYNEQFF
V gene: TRBV29-1
J gene: TRBJ2-1

CDR3 protein: CASSILGLGDTQYF
V gene: TRBV19
J gene: TRBJ2-3

CDR3 protein: CSVERGEAFF
V gene: TRBV29-1
J gene: TRBJ1-1

CDR3 protein: CSALRGLSYEQYF
V gene: TRBV20-1
J gene: TRBJ2-7

CDR3 protein: CSVEVRGVGDGYTF
V gene: TRBV29-1
J gene: TRBJ1-2

CDR3 protein: CASSLLASRTDTQYF
V gene: TRBV12-3/TRBV12-4
J gene: TRBJ2-3

CDR3 protein: CASSPYVETQYF
V gene: TRBV3-1
J gene: TRBJ2-5

CDR3 protein: CASSPDRSYGYTF
V gene: TRBV12-3/TRBV12-4
J gene: TRBJ1-2

CDR3 protein: CASRMDFLETQYF
V gene: TRBV6-6
J gene: TRBJ2-5

CDR3 protein: CASSRTYEQYF
V gene: TRBV3-1
J gene: TRBJ2-7

CDR3 protein: CSVEGQKFGYTF
V gene: TRBV29-1
J gene: TRBJ1-2

CDR3 protein: CASSLGQGVNEQFF
V gene: TRBV18
J gene: TRBJ2-1

CDR3 protein: CASSPGNSGELFF
V gene: TRBV7-2
J gene: TRBJ2-2

CDR3 protein: CSAPRPGQEAFF
V gene: TRBV20-1
J gene: TRBJ1-1

CDR3 protein: CASSFGGPWSYEQYF
V gene: TRBV27
J gene: TRBJ2-7

CDR3 protein: CSAEGGAASTDTQYF
V gene: TRBV20-1
J gene: TRBJ2-3

CDR3 protein: CASSFEQLLPGELFF
V gene: TRBV12-3/TRBV12-4
J gene: TRBJ2-2

CDR3 protein: CAISEEKRLGPSSYEQYF
V gene: TRBV10-3
J gene: TRBJ2-7

CDR3 protein: CAWDSYPYGYTF
V gene: TRBV30
J gene: TRBJ1-2

CDR3 protein: CASSLVGDQPQHF
V gene: TRBV7-9
J gene: TRBJ1-5

CDR3 protein: CASRKTSALGDTQYF
V gene: TRBV6-6
J gene: TRBJ2-3

CDR3 protein: CASSQRGGNYGYTF
V gene: TRBV13
J gene: TRBJ1-2

CDR3 protein: CASSGNGEGSGYEQYF
V gene: TRBV5-4
J gene: TRBJ2-7

CDR3 protein: CASSIPGGPTGELFF
V gene: TRBV19
J gene: TRBJ2-2

CDR3 protein: CASSPRPGVSTDTQFF
V gene: TRBV11-2
J gene: TRBJ2-3

CDR3 protein: CASSLGTANTEAFF
V gene: TRBV12-3/TRBV12-4
J gene: TRBJ1-1

CDR3 protein: CASSPGQGAVGTIYF
V gene: TRBV4-1
J gene: TRBJ1-3

CDR3 protein: CASSQEAWDEQFF
V gene: TRBV3-1
J gene: TRBJ2-1

CDR3 protein: CASSRLAGGRGEQFF
V gene: TRBV12-3/TRBV12-4
J gene: TRBJ2-1

CDR3 protein: CASSLDRGLSPLHF
V gene: TRBV27
J gene: TRBJ1-6

CDR3 protein: CASSTTGGFPGELFF
V gene: TRBV12-3/TRBV12-4
J gene: TRBJ2-2

CDR3 protein: CASSQDTSGGALSEQFF
V gene: TRBV3-1
J gene: TRBJ2-1

CDR3 protein: CASIPVVYNEQFF
V gene: TRBV2
J gene: TRBJ2-1

CDR3 protein: CSAEANTANEQFF
V gene: TRBV29-1
J gene: TRBJ2-1

CDR3 protein: CASRSLSRGDMQFF
V gene: TRBV12-3/TRBV12-4
J gene: TRBJ2-1

CDR3 protein: CASSQVGTEAFF
V gene: TRBV3-1
J gene: TRBJ1-1

CDR3 protein: CASMKQQYTGELFF
V gene: TRBV6-1
J gene: TRBJ2-2

CDR3 protein: CASQGSDREQYF
V gene: TRBV18
J gene: TRBJ2-7

CDR3 protein: CAWSDPPRGSYEQYF
V gene: TRBV30
J gene: TRBJ2-7

CDR3 protein: CAIRTDIAEKLFF
V gene: TRBV10-3
J gene: TRBJ1-4

CDR3 protein: CASSEAVNTEAFF
V gene: TRBV2
J gene: TRBJ1-1

CDR3 protein: CASRAVEIAEAFF
V gene: TRBV5-1
J gene: TRBJ1-1